The 5 T cell receptor beta chains presented below share a single source sample, sequenced in a study of blood T cell repertoires in COVID-19. Produced via immunoSEQ multiplex PCR; TCRdb's table is partial and in-frame only. The table records about 220,000 clones, 85% of them present only once. Sequenced: peripheral blood. All receptors come from a woman in her 70s with COVID-19, enrolled during active disease.

V and J are TRBV24-1 and TRBJ2-1; 9 nucleotides line up with TRBD2. The CDR3 totals 20 residues. Trimming cost V 2 bases and J 5 bases; bases outside gene matches: 18. The germline V gene has CDR1 KGHDR and CDR2 SFDVKD. For the CDR3, the DNA is TGTGCCACCAGTGATTCCCATAGCGGGAGAGGTGAAGTTAGCGACAATGAGCAGTTCTTC. Its protein is CATSDSHSGRGEVSDNEQFF.

The rearrangement uses TRBV7-2 and TRBJ2-1, with D hard to call. The CDR3 consists of 14 residues. The germline gives CDR1 SGHTA, CDR2 FQGNSA. Between the trimmed V and J ends, which lost 4 bases and 6 bases, there was a span of 13 bases. The CDR3 spells CASSSDGGSNEQFF. Written as DNA, the CDR3 is TGTGCCAGCAGCTCAGACGGCGGTTCCAATGAGCAGTTCTTC. The whole variable domain, filled in from reference TRBV7-2 and TRBJ2-1, reads GAGVSQSPSNKVTEKGKDVELRCDPISGHTALYWYRQSLGQGLEFLIYFQGNSAPDKSGLPSDRFSAERTGGSVSTLTIQRTQQEDSAVYLCASSSDGGSNEQFFGPGTRLTVL.

V gene TRBV6-5 combines with J gene TRBJ1-5, with TRBD1 as a possible D gene (5 bases). The V end was cut by 3 bases, the J end by 7 bases, with 10 bases between. The CDR3 consists of 13 residues. Per germline, CDR1 MNHEY and CDR2 SVGAGI. The CDR3 coding sequence is TGTGCCAGCAGTTATTTACAGGACCAGCCCCAGCATTTT. Translated, it gives CASSYLQDQPQHF.

The rearrangement joins TRBV7-2 to TRBJ1-4; D is perhaps TRBD1 (6 bases). The CDR3 runs 14 residues. Between the trimmed V and J ends, which lost 2 bases and 5 bases, there was a span of 9 bases. Germline CDR1 SGHTA, CDR2 FQGNSA. The CDR3: CASSLLGANEKLFF. CDR3 nucleotide sequence: TGTGCCAGCAGCTTATTGGGGGCCAATGAAAAACTGTTTTTT.

This chain connects TRBV11-3 to TRBJ1-6, with 8 positions matching TRBD1. The germline gives CDR1 SGHNT, CDR2 YENEEA. The length of the CDR3 is 15 residues. After removal of 3 bases from V and 11 bases from J, the junction contained 9 bases not matched to a gene. The CDR3 loop reads CASSLGRQGLAPLHF. The CDR3 coding sequence is TGTGCCAGCAGCTTGGGCCGACAGGGGTTAGCACCCCTCCACTTT.